Listed here are 28 T cell receptor beta chains from one sample, sequenced in a study of CD8 T cells in Susac syndrome. An amount of RNA that ranged from roughly 0.5 to 1 ug was reverse transcribed with random hexamers. TCRdb re-analysed the immunoSEQ multiplex PCR reads in MiXCR, keeping a single row per CDR3 protein. The sample records 130,000 to 150,000 distinct CDR3 sequences, nearly 95% being singletons. Specimen: CD8+ T cells from PBMCs. Receptor source: a human donor in good health.

The chain recombines TRBV7-9 with TRBJ2-7; D uncertain. The germline V and J ends were trimmed by 6 bases and 4 bases, with 16 bases remaining between them. This CDR3 is 14 amino acids long. Germline CDR1 reads SEHNR; CDR2 reads FQNEAQ (reference sequence). CDR3 sequence reads: CASRWARRTYEQYF. The CDR3 DNA is TGTGCCAGCAGGTGGGCTAGAAGAACGTACGAGCAGTACTTC.

This clonotype came up a few times. The chain recombines TRBV29-1 with TRBJ2-7; TRBD1 aligns across 10 bases. The CDR3 sequence is 14 residues long. Germline V gene lookup returns CDR1 SQVTM and CDR2 ANQGSEA. V was clipped by 1 base and J by 4 bases; unmatched bases: 4. The CDR3 spells CSVEVRDRGYEQYF. As DNA, the CDR3 is TGCAGCGTTGAAGTGAGGGACAGGGGTTACGAGCAGTACTTC.

The V and J genes are TRBV7-3 and TRBJ2-3; 7 bases line up with TRBD2. J gave up 1 base and V 0 bases, and 1 base lay outside the gene matches. From germline, CDR1 is SGHTA and CDR2 FQGTGA. The CDR3 is made up of 15 amino acids. CDR3 DNA: TGTGCCAGCAGCTTAACGGGAGGGGGCACAGATACGCAGTATTTT. As protein: CASSLTGGGTDTQYF.

This chain uses TRBV5-6 with TRBJ2-7; 8 positions agree with TRBD2. J was trimmed by 4 bases and V by 4 bases; bases with no gene match: 4. The germline V gene encodes CDR1 SGHDT and CDR2 YYEEEE. This CDR3 has 13 amino acids. The CDR3 region is CASSPRGGYEQYF. CDR3 bases: TGTGCCAGCAGCCCTCGGGGGGGGTACGAGCAGTACTTC.

CDR3 region: CSVDPTFGYNEQFF. The CDR3 nucleotides read TGCAGCGTAGACCCGACTTTCGGTTACAATGAGCAGTTCTTC. The genes are TRBV29-1 and TRBJ2-1; no definite D call. V was trimmed by 6 bases and J by 4 bases, leaving 16 bases between them. There are 14 residues in the CDR3. From germline, CDR1 is SQVTM and CDR2 ANQGSEA.

The V and J genes are TRBV4-2 and TRBJ2-1, with TRBD1 as a possible D gene (6 bases). The germline gives CDR1 LGHNA, CDR2 YNFKEQ. V was cut by 3 bases and J by 7 bases, with 10 bases left in between. CDR3 length: 13 amino acids. This chain's CDR3 is CASSHAQGNEQFF. Here the CDR3 DNA reads TGTGCCAGCAGCCACGCACAGGGTAATGAGCAGTTCTTC.

V usage is TRBV7-8 and J usage is TRBJ2-1; maybe TRBD2 (5 bases). Looked up from germline, CDR1 is SGHVS and CDR2 is FQNEAQ. V was cut by 1 base and J by 8 bases, with 15 bases left in between. This CDR3 spans 15 amino acids. For the CDR3, the DNA is TGTGCCAGCAGCTTAGGTAGAGGGATTATCGATGAGCAGTTCTTC. It encodes CASSLGRGIIDEQFF.

The V call is TRBV4-3, the J call TRBJ2-7; 7 positions agree with TRBD2. Trimming removed 0 bases from V and 6 bases from J; junction bases left unmatched: 11. The V gene's germline CDR1 is LGHNA and CDR2 YSLEER. This CDR3 region has 16 residues. The CDR3 sequence is CASSQDSKGGPGEQYF. CDR3 DNA sequence: TGCGCCAGCAGCCAAGATTCGAAGGGAGGGCCTGGCGAGCAGTACTTC.

V and J are TRBV4-1 and TRBJ2-3, with D hard to call. Germline CDR1 and CDR2: MGHRA and YSYEKL. This CDR3 comprises 14 residues. Between the trimmed V and J ends, which lost 0 bases and 3 bases, there was a span of 7 bases. CDR3 sequence reads: CASSQEFETDTQYF. The CDR3 nucleotides read TGCGCCAGCAGCCAAGAGTTTGAGACAGATACGCAGTATTTT.

The rearrangement uses TRBV12-3 or TRBV12-4 and TRBJ2-7; 7 bases match TRBD2. The CDR3 has 14 residues. V gave up 5 bases and J gave up 2 bases; unmatched junction bases: 6. CDR3 DNA: TGTGCCAGCAGTATTAGCGGGCCTACCTACGAGCAGTACTTC. Protein: CASSISGPTYEQYF.

The chain has TRBV29-1 and TRBJ2-7, with D tentatively TRBD2 (5 bases). CDR1 is SQVTM and CDR2 is ANQGSEA in the germline V gene. Trimming took 1 base from V and 1 from J, leaving 8 bases between them. The CDR3 is 13 residues long. CDR3 sequence (DNA): TGCAGCGTTGAAGTAACGGGGTCCTACGAGCAGTACTTC. This encodes CSVEVTGSYEQYF.

The chain uses TRBV30 and TRBJ1-5; weak D call: TRBD1 (6 bases). The CDR3 has 14 residues. The ends were cut back, 0 bases at V and 7 bases at J, with 13 bases in the middle. The germline CDR1 and CDR2 sequences are GTSNPN and SVGIG (reference sequence). CDR3 sequence reads: CAWSVGGLGQPQHF. In DNA, the CDR3 is TGTGCCTGGAGTGTTGGGGGCTTAGGCCAGCCCCAGCATTTT.

The V gene is TRBV29-1, the J gene TRBJ2-7; D call uncertain. CDR1 and CDR2 from the germline V gene are SQVTM and ANQGSEA. Trimming stripped 1 base from V and 5 bases from J, with 9 bases between. The CDR3 is made up of 12 amino acids. The CDR3, as DNA: TGCAGCGTTGAAGGTGGAGCCCACGAGCAGTACTTC. It yields the protein CSVEGGAHEQYF.

The chain carries TRBV27 and TRBJ2-5; 7 nucleotides match TRBD1. In germline, CDR1 is MNHEY, CDR2 SMNVEV (reference sequence). The CDR3 runs to 14 residues. J gave up 4 bases and V 6 bases, and 8 bases lay outside the gene matches. The CDR3: CASSQQGWGETQYF. CDR3 DNA: TGTGCCAGCAGCCAACAGGGGTGGGGAGAGACCCAGTACTTC.

The chain links TRBV11-2 to TRBJ1-1; D may be TRBD1 (5 bases). CDR3 length: 14 residues. With 1 base removed from V and 7 bases from J, the gap between germline ends came to 13 bases. Germline V gives CDR1 SGHAT, CDR2 FQNNGV. The CDR3 sequence: CASSLVTVTYEAFF. CDR3 DNA: TGTGCCAGCAGCTTAGTGACAGTTACATATGAAGCTTTCTTT. Full variable domain (outside the CDR3, taken from reference TRBV11-2 and TRBJ1-1): EAGVAQSPRYKIIEKRQSVAFWCNPISGHATLYWYQQILGQGPKLLIQFQNNGVVDDSQLPKDRFSAERLKGVDSTLKIQPAKLEDSAVYLCASSLVTVTYEAFFGQGTRLTVV.

The chain is built from TRBV30 and TRBJ2-2, with D hard to call. V dropped 2 bases and J dropped 8 bases, with 12 bases sitting between them. CDR1 GTSNPN and CDR2 SVGIG come from the germline V gene (reference sequence). This CDR3 spans 13 amino acids. The CDR3 DNA is TGTGCCTGGAGTACCCCCCCGAGGGGGGAGCTGTTTTTT. Protein sequence: CAWSTPPRGELFF.

The genes are TRBV11-2 and TRBJ2-1, with 11 positions matching TRBD2. After removal of 4 bases from V and 7 bases from J, the junction contained 6 bases not matched to a gene. Germline loops: CDR1 SGHAT, CDR2 FQNNGV. The length of the CDR3 is 15 residues. The CDR3 region is CASSSPSGRKNEQFF. CDR3 coding DNA: TGTGCCAGCAGCTCTCCTAGCGGGAGGAAAAATGAGCAGTTCTTC.

This chain connects TRBV6-5 to TRBJ1-1; possibly TRBD1 for D (6 bases). With 7 bases removed from V and 2 bases from J, the gap between germline ends came to 14 bases. This CDR3 is built from 14 residues. Germline V CDR1 and CDR2: MNHEY, SVGAGI. Here the CDR3 DNA reads TGTGCCAGCACCCCGACAGGCCTTAACACTGAAGCTTTCTTT. This encodes CASTPTGLNTEAFF.

The CDR3 DNA follows: TGTGCCACCAGACCCGGGACAGGCGAATATGGCTACACCTTC. Translated: CATRPGTGEYGYTF. The J gene is TRBJ1-2, the V gene TRBV24-1, with 8 nucleotides matching TRBD1. This CDR3 is 14 amino acids long. With V trimmed by 7 bases and J by 5 bases, 8 bases remained unmatched. Germline lookup yields CDR1 KGHDR and CDR2 SFDVKD.

V and J are TRBV3-1 and TRBJ2-7; 12 bases match TRBD2. V gave up 3 bases and J gave up 4 bases; unmatched junction bases: 4. In germline, CDR1 is LGHDT, CDR2 YNNKEL (reference sequence). The CDR3 consists of 15 residues. The CDR3 DNA follows: TGTGCCAGCAGCCACTGGACTAGCGGGAATTACGAGCAGTACTTC. Translating it yields CASSHWTSGNYEQYF.

J is TRBJ2-1 and V is TRBV7-6, with 8 nucleotides matching TRBD1. The germline V gene has CDR1 SGHVS and CDR2 FNYEAQ. The CDR3 spans 15 residues. V lost 0 bases and J lost 7; bases outside the gene matches: 5. CDR3 nucleotides: TGTGCCAGCAGCTTAGCTCAGGGGGCGCTAAATGAGCAGTTCTTC. Its protein is CASSLAQGALNEQFF.

The V gene is TRBV7-9, the J gene TRBJ2-6; 9 bases are shared with TRBD2. Germline CDR1 SEHNR, CDR2 FQNEAQ (reference sequence). Germline trimming cut 0 bases from V and 0 bases from J; bases unmatched to any gene: 6. The CDR3 extends over 19 amino acids. The CDR3 sequence: CASSLARTSARSGANVLTF. The DNA of the CDR3 is TGTGCCAGCAGCTTAGCCAGGACTAGCGCCCGCTCTGGGGCCAACGTCCTGACTTTC.

This chain joins TRBV24-1 and TRBJ1-2, with 7 bases fitting TRBD1. This CDR3 is built from 14 residues. Germline trimming cut 4 bases from V and 4 bases from J; bases unmatched to any gene: 5. Per germline, CDR1 KGHDR and CDR2 SFDVKD. CDR3 protein: CATSESGQPYGYTF. The CDR3 region has the DNA TGTGCCACCAGTGAATCGGGACAGCCCTATGGCTACACCTTC.

V is TRBV27 and J is TRBJ2-7; perhaps TRBD1 as D (5 bases). V was pared by 2 bases and J by 2 bases, with 19 bases between. CDR3 size: 17 residues. From germline, CDR1 is MNHEY and CDR2 SMNVEV (reference sequence). CDR3 sequence (DNA): TGTGCCAGCAGTTTACTGGGGCAGGCCGGTAGCCCCTACGAGCAGTACTTC. Amino acids: CASSLLGQAGSPYEQYF.

The chain is built from TRBV27 and TRBJ2-7, with D tentatively TRBD1 (6 bases). V was cut by 6 bases and J by 1 base, with 16 bases left in between. The CDR3 spans 15 residues. Germline V CDR1 and CDR2: MNHEY, SMNVEV (reference sequence). The CDR3 protein is CASSPMDSMSYEQYF. DNA of the CDR3: TGTGCCAGCAGCCCGATGGACAGTATGTCCTACGAGCAGTACTTC.

The J gene is TRBJ2-7, the V gene TRBV29-1, with D possibly matching TRBD2 (6 bases). CDR3 size: 14 residues. Germline CDR1 reads SQVTM; CDR2 reads ANQGSEA. Trimming pared 1 base from V and 6 bases from J, leaving 16 bases between. The CDR3 nucleotides read TGCAGCGTTGAAGGCGGTAGGGGAGGTGGCGAGCAGTACTTC. The encoded protein is CSVEGGRGGGEQYF.

This sequence joins TRBV29-1 and TRBJ2-7, with 8 nucleotides matching TRBD1. Germline values: CDR1 SQVTM, CDR2 ANQGSEA. CDR3 length: 12 residues. J gave up 2 bases and V 3 bases, and 0 bases lay outside the gene matches. CDR3 in amino acids: CSVEDRAYEQYF. The CDR3, as DNA: TGCAGCGTTGAGGACAGGGCCTACGAGCAGTACTTC.

This chain links TRBV13 with TRBJ2-1, with 7 bases lining up with TRBD1. The germline V gene encodes CDR1 PRHDT and CDR2 FYEKMQ (reference sequence). There are 14 residues in the CDR3. Trimming took 4 bases from V and 6 from J; bases not matched to a gene: 6. The chain's CDR3 is CASSSRDSFNEQFF. CDR3 coding DNA: TGTGCCAGCAGCTCCCGGGACAGCTTCAATGAGCAGTTCTTC.